The present TCR beta chain was sequenced within a study of identical twins. V shed 7 bases and J shed 0 bases, with 13 bases lying between them. The V gene's germline CDR1 is MDHEN and CDR2 SYDVKM. This CDR3 is built from 15 residues. TCRdb processed the 5' RACE reads anew with MiXCR; each CDR3 protein has one entry. The repertoire has roughly 290,000 distinct CDR3 sequences, 8% to 9.5% of them found once; the top ten carry roughly 6.8%. This clonotype was seen repeatedly, ten times or more. The same data also went into a second study, on yellow fever vaccine responses in identical twins.

The chain combines TRBV28 with TRBJ1-3; D gene ambiguous. The receptor was derived from a woman younger than 30 in good health. Material: CD8+ T cells sorted from blood. CDR3 region: CASTVGVTSGNTIYF. For the CDR3, the DNA is TGTGCCAGCACGGTAGGAGTCACCTCTGGAAACACCATATATTTT.